The 21 T cell receptor beta chains listed next were all sequenced from one sample in a study of T cell repertoires in ileal Crohn's disease (dated by TCRdb to between 2018 and 2020). The library was obtained by the immunoSEQ multiplex PCR assay. In TCRdb, the immuneACCESS table is reduced to in-frame sequences with V and J assigned. These tables do not hold every clone; where another copy was compared, an unresolved V gene accounts for under half, and the others remain unexplained. In all, the sample holds about 14,000 clones, and 70% to 80% of those were seen once. The ten largest make up over 4.5% of the sample. Sequencing input: ileal tissue. The receptors here all came from an adult with Crohn's disease.

The chain employs TRBV5-1 and TRBJ1-5; 8 nucleotides align to TRBD1. Germline-derived CDR1 and CDR2 are SGHRS and YFSETQ. Unmatched junction bases numbered 2, after V lost 4 bases and J lost 2 bases. The CDR3 runs 14 residues. The CDR3 bases are TGCGCCAGCAGCCCAGGGGGCGGCAATCAGCCCCAGCATTTT. It is translated as CASSPGGGNQPQHF.

A single count supports this clone. The gene calls are TRBV5-1 and TRBJ1-3, with TRBD1 matching 8 bases. The CDR3 has 16 residues. Germline V gene sequence: CDR1 SGHRS, CDR2 YFSETQ. V shed 0 bases and J 3 bases; nucleotides not matched to a gene: 5. The CDR3 is CASSLEGRGLGNTIYF. In nucleotides, the CDR3 is TGCGCCAGCAGCTTGGAAGGCAGGGGGCTTGGAAACACCATATATTTT.

The rearrangement links TRBV19 to TRBJ2-1; TRBD2 matches at 8 bases. The CDR3 has 16 amino acids. V shed 7 bases, J shed 0 bases, and the junction held 8 bases outside the gene matches. In germline, CDR1 is LNHDA, CDR2 SQIVND (reference sequence). CDR3 sequence (DNA): TGTGCCAGTACCCCGGGGGGGGGACTCTCCTACAATGAGCAGTTCTTC. It encodes CASTPGGGLSYNEQFF.

The gene calls are TRBV7-6 and TRBJ2-3, with D perhaps TRBD1 (7 bases). This CDR3 region has 16 residues. Per germline, CDR1 SGHVS and CDR2 FNYEAQ. V was trimmed by 1 base and J by 4 bases, leaving 15 bases between them. The CDR3 region is CASSLGQGGSADTQYF. The DNA of the CDR3 is TGTGCCAGCAGCTTAGGTCAGGGGGGCTCTGCAGATACGCAGTATTTT.

This clone was counted a few times. The chain combines TRBV19 with TRBJ1-5; 7 nucleotides align to TRBD1. V shed 3 bases and J 7 bases; nucleotides not matched to a gene: 6. The germline V gene has CDR1 LNHDA and CDR2 SQIVND (reference sequence). The CDR3 contains 14 residues. CDR3 DNA sequence: TGTGCCAGTAGTATGGAACAGGGGTACCAGCCCCAGCATTTT. Translated: CASSMEQGYQPQHF.

The chain employs TRBV28 and TRBJ1-2; no definite D call. The V end lost 6 bases, the J end lost 5 bases, and 13 bases lay between the germline ends. The CDR3 length is 13 residues. Looked up from germline, CDR1 is MDHEN and CDR2 is SYDVKM. For the CDR3, the DNA is TGTGCCAGCAGCCTCCCGAGTAAATATGGCTACACCTTC. Its protein is CASSLPSKYGYTF.

This clone is medium-sized in the sample. The junction departs from the called germline gene at one end, perhaps through a read error. This chain links TRBV27 with TRBJ1-5; 8 bases align to TRBD1. The CDR3 runs to 12 residues. CDR1 MNHEY and CDR2 SMNVEV come from the germline V gene (reference sequence). The CDR3 DNA reads as TGTGCCAGCAGTTCCGGGACAGGCCCTCGGAGTTTT. Amino acid sequence: CASSSGTGPRSF.

This rearrangement joins TRBV2 to TRBJ1-5; TRBD1 might be the D (5 bases). This CDR3 is 13 amino acids long. V was clipped by 5 bases and J by 4 bases, with 9 bases between them. From germline, CDR1 is SNHLY and CDR2 FYNNEI. The CDR3 protein is CASSIDRNQPQHF. The CDR3, as DNA: TGTGCCAGCAGTATTGACAGAAATCAGCCCCAGCATTTT.

The genes are TRBV19 and TRBJ1-5; D uncertain. CDR3 length: 12 amino acids. Germline CDR1 reads LNHDA; CDR2 reads SQIVND (reference sequence). Trimming removed 3 bases at V and 5 bases at J, with 5 bases between. The CDR3 loop is CASSMQDQPQHF. As DNA, the CDR3 is TGTGCCAGTAGTATGCAAGATCAGCCCCAGCATTTT.

The chain uses TRBV6-5 and TRBJ1-6, with 10 bases that match TRBD1. The V segment lost 4 bases and the J segment 9 bases; nucleotides outside the gene matches: 3. CDR3 length: 14 residues. Germline CDR1 and CDR2: MNHEY and SVGAGI. CDR3 residues: CASSSTGGSSPLHF. In DNA, the CDR3 is TGTGCCAGCAGTTCGACAGGGGGCAGTTCACCCCTCCACTTT.

The V call is TRBV27, the J call TRBJ2-3; D ambiguous. Looked up from germline, CDR1 is MNHEY and CDR2 is SMNVEV (reference sequence). There are 15 residues in the CDR3. Trimming removed 1 base at V and 2 bases at J, with 10 bases between. Here the CDR3 DNA reads TGTGCCAGCAGTTTATGGCTCGGATTCACAGATACGCAGTATTTT. It codes for CASSLWLGFTDTQYF.

This sequence joins TRBV5-4 and TRBJ2-1; no clear D. The V gene lost 0 bases and the J gene lost 5 bases, with 15 bases spanning the gap. The CDR3 contains 16 residues. The germline gives CDR1 SGHNT, CDR2 YYREEE (reference sequence). CDR3 amino acids: CASSLAPVGTNNEQFF. CDR3 in DNA: TGTGCCAGCAGCTTGGCCCCAGTGGGAACAAACAATGAGCAGTTCTTC.

This chain uses TRBV4-2 with TRBJ2-7; D remains unclear. The V gene's germline CDR1 is LGHNA and CDR2 YNFKEQ. V was cut by 0 bases and J by 1 base, with 4 bases left in between. The CDR3 sequence is 13 residues long. The CDR3 sequence: CASSQDRSYEQYF. The CDR3 DNA sequence: TGTGCCAGCAGCCAAGATCGGTCCTACGAGCAGTACTTC.

This clone was counted between two and nine times. The CDR3 DNA follows: TGTGCCAGCTCACCCCTGGATTTAGAAGGCTACACCTTC. Translating it yields CASSPLDLEGYTF. The V and J genes are TRBV18 and TRBJ1-2; unclear D gene. CDR3 length: 13 residues. Germline CDR1 reads KGHSH; CDR2 reads LQKENI. Trimming took off 3 bases at V and 8 bases at J, with 13 bases between the two ends.

The rearrangement joins TRBV27 to TRBJ2-3, with 10 bases aligning to TRBD2. V shed 6 bases and J 2 bases; nucleotides not matched to a gene: 8. Looked up from germline, CDR1 is MNHEY and CDR2 is SMNVEV (reference sequence). This CDR3 comprises 16 residues. The DNA of the CDR3 is TGTGCCAGCAGAAGTCTAGCGGGGGTCCTCACAGATACGCAGTATTTT. Encoded protein: CASRSLAGVLTDTQYF.

The rearrangement uses TRBV2 and TRBJ2-1; D is perhaps TRBD1 or TRBD2 (5 bases each). CDR1 and CDR2 (germline): SNHLY, FYNNEI. V was trimmed by 6 bases and J by 9 bases, leaving 15 bases between them. This CDR3 spans 13 amino acids. CDR3 amino acids: CASRGTRGGEQFF. In nucleotides, the CDR3 is TGTGCCAGCAGAGGGACCCGAGGCGGTGAGCAGTTCTTC.

The chain recombines TRBV21-1 with TRBJ2-2. TRBV21-1 is marked as a pseudogene. The CDR3 is 18 amino acids. CDR3 nucleotide sequence: TGTGCCAGCAGCAAAGAAGGGTCGGCAGGGGAGGACACCGGGGAGCTGTTTTTT. This sequence encodes CASSKEGSAGEDTGELFF.

This clone has a handful of counts. The chain is built from TRBV11-2 and TRBJ2-1; 14 bases align to TRBD2. Germline trimming cut 5 bases from V and 2 bases from J; bases unmatched to any gene: 11. CDR3 length: 19 amino acids. CDR1 SGHAT and CDR2 FQNNGV come from the germline V gene. The CDR3 region is CASSGFKTSGGAAYNEQFF. The DNA of the CDR3 is TGTGCCAGCAGCGGATTTAAGACTAGCGGGGGGGCCGCCTACAATGAGCAGTTCTTC.

This chain links TRBV5-1 with TRBJ1-6; tentative D call: TRBD1 (5 bases). CDR1 and CDR2 from the germline V gene are SGHRS and YFSETQ. With 3 bases removed from V and 9 bases from J, the gap between germline ends came to 13 bases. The CDR3 length is 14 residues. CDR3 region: CASSSDTQGSPLHF. In DNA form, the CDR3 reads TGCGCCAGCAGCTCGGACACCCAGGGTTCACCCCTCCACTTT.

V gene TRBV6-6 combines with J gene TRBJ1-5; no firm D call. Trimming shortened V by 2 bases and J by 4 bases, and 12 bases separated the two germline ends. The CDR3 has 15 residues. From germline, CDR1 is MNHNY and CDR2 SVGAGI (reference sequence). CDR3 sequence reads: CASSYPQGTNQPQHF. CDR3 coding DNA: TGTGCCAGCAGTTACCCCCAAGGCACAAATCAGCCCCAGCATTTT.

V and J are TRBV6-5 and TRBJ2-7, with 7 bases identical to TRBD2. The CDR3 loop spans 15 amino acids. V was pared by 0 bases and J by 7 bases, with 9 bases of the junction left unmatched. Germline CDR1 MNHEY, CDR2 SVGAGI. For the CDR3, the DNA is TGTGCCAGCAGTTACTCGAGCGGGGCCCCTCGGGAGCAGTACTTC. Translating it yields CASSYSSGAPREQYF.